In its sample, the clone carrying this TCR beta chain was seen a few times. The data belong to a study of control samples from healthy donors and cancer patients. The protocol was immunoSEQ multiplex PCR, while the TCRdb copy is restricted to in-frame clones and leaves out a portion. The sample gives some 95,000 clones, about 80% of which show up once; roughly a tenth is in the top ten. Germline loops: CDR1 LNHDA, CDR2 SQIVND (reference sequence). This CDR3 is built from 17 residues. After removal of 5 bases from V and 0 bases from J, the junction contained 9 bases not matched to a gene. Sample: blood. This chain uses TRBV19 with TRBJ1-1; 10 bases line up with TRBD1. This TCR was sampled from a woman aged 25 to 45 in good health. The CDR3 DNA reads as TGTGCCAGTAGTCGGACAGGGGGTGTTGGGGTGAACACTGAAGCTTTCTTT. Amino acid sequence: CASSRTGGVGVNTEAFF. Filled out from reference TRBV19 and TRBJ1-1, the complete variable domain reads DGGITQSPKYLFRKEGQNVTLSCEQNLNHDAMYWYRQDPGQGLRLIYYSQIVNDFQKGDIAEGYSVSREKKESFPLTVTSAQKNPTAFYLCASSRTGGVGVNTEAFFGQGTRLTVV.